The clone carrying this TCR beta chain has just a few counts. Antigen: not known. Germline loops: CDR1 KGHSH, CDR2 LQKENI. The length of the CDR3 is 15 residues. The V segment lost 5 bases and the J segment 1 base; nucleotides outside the gene matches: 7. The sample belongs to a study of cytomegalovirus exposure and HLA in healthy donors. Study-level background: One earlier analysis, a look at roughly 180 million T cells, found 100 million to 130 million unique TCR beta sequences.

Primers: 60 Vbeta forward and 13 Jbeta reverse. This table comes from immunoSEQ multiplex PCR, and its TCRdb copy is limited to in-frame clones, with some not included. Here the sample spans 100,000 or so clones, 78% being singletons. Study conclusions and caveats: High sensitivity and specificity were reportedly achieved when the classifier diagnosed cytomegalovirus status. When a later analysis was performed, an Asian-associated ancestry cluster reportedly had fewer N-insertions than the roughly 700-donor mean.

Each donor's status was that of a healthy bone marrow donor. The clonotype was recovered from a man in his thirties or forties in good health and CMV-seronegative. Sequencing input: PBMCs. V gene TRBV18 combines with J gene TRBJ1-1; the match to TRBD1 covers 7 bases. The CDR3 protein is CASSSRTGTNTEAFF. The CDR3 nucleotides read TGTGCCAGCTCATCGCGGACAGGAACGAACACTGAAGCTTTCTTT.